Shown below are 6 T cell receptor beta chains from a single sample sequenced in a study of T cell responses to AZD1222 COVID-19 vaccine. This table comes from immunoSEQ multiplex PCR, and its TCRdb copy is limited to in-frame clones, with some not included. The sample has approximately 160,000 clones, 90% seen once; the top ten hold 1.5%. The material was peripheral blood, obtained on day 0 of AZD1222 vaccination. These receptor sequences come from an adult in good health.

The chain uses TRBV28 and TRBJ1-3, with D unresolved. Germline loops: CDR1 MDHEN, CDR2 SYDVKM. This CDR3 has 14 amino acids. The V end was cut by 1 base, the J end by 1 base, with 5 bases between. The CDR3 reads CASSLLNSGNTIYF. The CDR3 nucleotides are TGTGCCAGCAGTTTATTAAATTCTGGAAACACCATATATTTT.

The chain combines TRBV7-3 with TRBJ1-4; TRBD1 agrees at 9 bases. The CDR3 length is 15 residues. The germline V gene encodes CDR1 SGHTA and CDR2 FQGTGA. V lost 5 bases and J lost 3; bases outside the gene matches: 4. CDR3 sequence: CASSGWDRANEKLFF. The CDR3, as DNA: TGTGCCAGCAGCGGTTGGGACAGGGCTAATGAAAAACTGTTTTTT. The complete variable domain, with remaining parts taken from reference TRBV7-3 and TRBJ1-4, reads GAGVSQTPSNKVTEKGKYVELRCDPISGHTALYWYRQSLGQGPEFLIYFQGTGAADDSGLPNDRFFAVRPEGSVSTLKIQRTERGDSAVYLCASSGWDRANEKLFFGSGTQLSVL.

The chain uses TRBV5-1 and TRBJ2-2; perhaps TRBD1 as D (6 bases). Germline CDR1 SGHRS, CDR2 YFSETQ. Trimming cost V 5 bases and J 2 bases, with 13 bases left between them. This CDR3 is 15 amino acids long. CDR3 bases: TGCGCCAGCAGACCGACAGGAGGAAACACCGGGGAGCTGTTTTTT. Protein sequence: CASRPTGGNTGELFF.

The chain uses TRBV19 and TRBJ1-2; 9 nucleotides align to TRBD1. The CDR3 runs to 15 residues. Germline loops: CDR1 LNHDA, CDR2 SQIVND (reference sequence). V lost 9 bases to trimming and J lost 2 bases; unmatched junction nucleotides: 10. Written as DNA, the CDR3 is TGTGCCAGCCGGTCACCCGGACAGGGGAACTATGGCTACACCTTC. This encodes CASRSPGQGNYGYTF.

V is TRBV28 and J is TRBJ2-5, with unresolved D. The ends were cut back, 6 bases at V and 6 bases at J, with 17 bases in the middle. This CDR3 is built from 14 residues. The V gene's germline CDR1 is MDHEN and CDR2 SYDVKM. The CDR3 DNA follows: TGTGCCAGCAGCACCACCCCCAGTCAGCAGACCCAGTACTTC. Protein sequence: CASSTTPSQQTQYF.

This clone was counted a single time. The J gene is TRBJ1-3, the V gene TRBV4-3; D is uncertain. The germline gives CDR1 LGHNA, CDR2 YSLEER. The germline V and J ends were trimmed by 0 bases and 0 bases, with 9 bases remaining between them. This CDR3 has 16 residues. CDR3 in amino acids: CASSQERASSGNTIYF. The CDR3 DNA sequence: TGCGCCAGCAGCCAAGAAAGGGCCAGCTCTGGAAACACCATATATTTT.